The present T cell receptor (beta chain) was sequenced within a study of vaccination effects on CD4 cells after COVID-19. As for the study in general: Two convalescent patients gave samples 16 days and one week before vaccination. The study's findings and limits: Recruitment yielded few convalescent patients, and the study had no early post-infection timepoints.

Before sequencing took place, the ViraFEST assay used viral peptide pools to expand antigen-specific CD4+ T cells. CD4+ T cells were isolated after around 10 days of culture. From March to December 2020, the person had a SARS-CoV-2 infection that was confirmed by PCR. It was with roughly 10 IU/ml IL-2 and around 10 ug/ml peptides that roughly 2.2 million PBMC per well were cultured. On days 3 and 7, fresh IL-2 medium replaced half the medium. On this clone itself: No antigen is known for it.

The CDR3 contains 14 residues. The germline gives CDR1 MNHEY, CDR2 SVGAGI. Trimming took off 2 bases at V and 10 bases at J, with 12 bases between the two ends. Sequenced by immunoSEQ multiplex PCR; TCRdb stores in-frame clones only, minus some. This sample has more than 20,000 clones; 75% to 85% occur once, and the top ten carry approximately 40%. Sequenced here: CD4+ T cells from PBMCs cultured with a peptide pool, sampled before COVID-19 vaccination. This receptor was taken from a human donor who had a prior SARS-CoV-2 infection. V and J are TRBV6-5 and TRBJ1-6, with D maybe TRBD1 (5 bases). CDR3 sequence reads: CASSYGGDHSPLHF. CDR3 bases: TGTGCCAGCAGTTACGGAGGGGATCACTCACCCCTCCACTTT.